Following are 9 T cell receptor beta chains from one sample sequenced in a study of Ad26.COV2.S vaccination and SARS-CoV-2 variants. Libraries were prepared by immunoSEQ multiplex PCR; TCRdb keeps only in-frame clonotypes and omits some of them. The sample consists of more than 250,000 clones, more than 75% of them appearing once. Regarding treatment: around 19 received Ad26.COV2.S at low or high dose, single or two shots; a few received placebo; per-sample allocation not given. Sampling took place 63 days after the first vaccine or placebo injection. The sample consisted of peripheral blood, taken in a trial of Ad26.COV2.S vaccine versus placebo. The receptors originated from a person aged 18-60 years who received the Ad26.COV2.S COVID-19 vaccine or a placebo.

This chain links TRBV5-6 with TRBJ1-2; perhaps TRBD1 as D (5 bases). Germline V gene sequence: CDR1 SGHDT, CDR2 YYEEEE. V shed 5 bases and J shed 8 bases, with 22 bases lying between them. This CDR3 contains 15 residues. Here the CDR3 reads CASRPRDHEILGYTF. CDR3 bases: TGTGCCAGCAGACCTCGGGACCACGAAATATTGGGCTACACCTTC.

V gene TRBV7-9 combines with J gene TRBJ2-7; a possible D gene is TRBD2 (8 bases). This CDR3 has 16 amino acids. V shed 1 base and J shed 4 bases, with 17 bases lying between them. CDR1 and CDR2 from the germline V gene are SEHNR and FQNEAQ (reference sequence). The CDR3 DNA is TGTGCCAGCAGCTTAGAACTCGGGAGGGGGCAGTACGAGCAGTACTTC. Translation: CASSLELGRGQYEQYF.

The chain has TRBV5-5 and TRBJ1-2; D might be TRBD1 (6 bases). Germline V CDR1 and CDR2: SGHKS, YYEKEE (reference sequence). This CDR3 region has 15 residues. The V and J ends lost 0 bases and 4 bases respectively, with 13 bases between them. The CDR3 DNA sequence: TGTGCCAGCAGCTTGGGACCCGGGACAATCTATGGCTACACCTTC. Protein sequence: CASSLGPGTIYGYTF.

V and J are TRBV3-1 (or the pseudogene TRBV3-2) and TRBJ1-1; the D gene is possibly TRBD1 (6 bases). Germline loops: CDR1 LGHDT, CDR2 YNNKEL (reference sequence). The germline V and J ends were trimmed by 7 bases and 0 bases, with 12 bases remaining between them. CDR3 length: 14 residues. For the CDR3, the DNA is TGTGCCAGCAACCCGGGACACCTGAACACTGAAGCTTTCTTT. It yields the protein CASNPGHLNTEAFF.

The rearrangement uses TRBV7-2 and TRBJ2-7; 10 positions match TRBD1. The CDR3 is 16 residues long. Germline lookup yields CDR1 SGHTA and CDR2 FQGNSA. Unmatched junction bases numbered 9, after V lost 5 bases and J lost 2 bases. This chain's CDR3 is CASSRSGTGVPYEQYF. The DNA of the CDR3 is TGTGCCAGCAGCAGATCCGGGACAGGGGTCCCCTACGAGCAGTACTTC.

This chain connects TRBV7-2 to TRBJ2-3, with D possibly being TRBD2 (6 bases). Trimming shortened V by 4 bases and J by 0 bases, and 14 bases separated the two germline ends. The germline CDR1 and CDR2 sequences are SGHTA and FQGNSA. The CDR3 contains 16 residues. CDR3 in DNA: TGTGCCAGCAGCTGGGAGGACAAACCTAGCACAGATACGCAGTATTTT. Translated, it gives CASSWEDKPSTDTQYF.

The chain employs TRBV2 and TRBJ2-5; TRBD2 matches at 11 bases. Per the germline V gene, CDR1 is SNHLY and CDR2 is FYNNEI. With 3 bases clipped from V and 4 bases from J, the junction kept 13 bases outside the gene matches. The CDR3 runs to 18 residues. The CDR3 DNA reads TGTGCCAGCAGTGAGTTTCTGTCGATGGGGACTAGCGGAGAGACCCAGTACTTC. Its translation is CASSEFLSMGTSGETQYF. The complete variable domain, with remaining parts taken from reference TRBV2 and TRBJ2-5, reads EPEVTQTPSHQVTQMGQEVILRCVPISNHLYFYWYRQILGQKVEFLVSFYNNEISEKSEIFDDQFSVERPDGSNFTLKIRSTKLEDSAMYFCASSEFLSMGTSGETQYFGPGTRLLVL.

J is TRBJ1-2 and V is TRBV9; possibly TRBD1 for D (5 bases). Germline values: CDR1 SGDLS, CDR2 YYNGEE. V was shortened by 0 bases and J by 4 bases, with 13 bases between the two germline ends. The CDR3 runs to 15 residues. For the CDR3, the DNA is TGTGCCAGCAGCGTAGTGTCGGGGGGAGGCTATGGCTACACCTTC. Translated: CASSVVSGGGYGYTF.

This chain links TRBV5-4 with TRBJ2-3; D remains ambiguous. This CDR3 region has 15 residues. Germline CDR1 and CDR2: SGHNT and YYREEE (reference sequence). The V end was cut by 2 bases, the J end by 2 bases, with 12 bases between. The CDR3 spells CASSFEAYITDTQYF. As DNA, the CDR3 is TGTGCCAGCAGCTTCGAGGCTTACATCACAGATACGCAGTATTTT.